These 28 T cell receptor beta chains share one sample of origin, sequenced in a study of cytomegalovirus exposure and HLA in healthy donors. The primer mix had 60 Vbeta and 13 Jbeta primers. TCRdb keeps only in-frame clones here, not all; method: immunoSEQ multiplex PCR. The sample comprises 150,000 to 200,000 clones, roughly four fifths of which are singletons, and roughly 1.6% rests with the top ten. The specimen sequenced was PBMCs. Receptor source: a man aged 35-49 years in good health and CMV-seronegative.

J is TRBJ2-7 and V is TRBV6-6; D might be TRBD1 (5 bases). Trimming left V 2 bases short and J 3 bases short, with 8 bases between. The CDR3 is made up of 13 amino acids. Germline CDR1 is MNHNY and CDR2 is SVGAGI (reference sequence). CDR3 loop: CASSYRQSYEQYV. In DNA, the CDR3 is TGTGCCAGCAGTTACCGACAGAGCTACGAGCAGTACGTC.

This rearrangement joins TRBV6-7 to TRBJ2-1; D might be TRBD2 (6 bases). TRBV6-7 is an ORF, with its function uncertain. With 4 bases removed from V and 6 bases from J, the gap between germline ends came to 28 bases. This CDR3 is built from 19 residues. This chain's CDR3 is CASSWGTSFQGLMSNEQFF. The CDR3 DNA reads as TGTGCCAGCAGTTGGGGTACTAGCTTTCAAGGTCTAATGAGCAATGAGCAGTTCTTC.

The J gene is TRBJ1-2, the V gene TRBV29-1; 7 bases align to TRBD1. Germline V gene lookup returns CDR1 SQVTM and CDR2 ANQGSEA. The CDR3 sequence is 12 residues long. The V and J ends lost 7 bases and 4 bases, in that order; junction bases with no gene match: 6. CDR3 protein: CSGVGGGYGYTF. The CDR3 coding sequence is TGCAGCGGGGTAGGGGGCGGCTATGGCTACACCTTC.

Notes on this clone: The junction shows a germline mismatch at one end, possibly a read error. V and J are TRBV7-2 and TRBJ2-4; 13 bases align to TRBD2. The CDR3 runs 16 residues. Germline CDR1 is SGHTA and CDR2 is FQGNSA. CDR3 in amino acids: CASSLTRLAGGNSQYF. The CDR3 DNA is TGTGCCAGCAGCTTAACGAGACTAGCGGGAGGTAACAGTCAGTACTTC.

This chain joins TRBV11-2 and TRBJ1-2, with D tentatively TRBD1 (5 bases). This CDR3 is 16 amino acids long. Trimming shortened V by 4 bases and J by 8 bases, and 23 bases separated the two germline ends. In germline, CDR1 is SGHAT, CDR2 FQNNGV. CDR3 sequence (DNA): TGTGCCAGCAGCTCCCCCCTGCGGGGGTGGGGTAAGGGCTACACCTTC. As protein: CASSSPLRGWGKGYTF. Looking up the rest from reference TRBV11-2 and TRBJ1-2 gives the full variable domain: EAGVAQSPRYKIIEKRQSVAFWCNPISGHATLYWYQQILGQGPKLLIQFQNNGVVDDSQLPKDRFSAERLKGVDSTLKIQPAKLEDSAVYLCASSSPLRGWGKGYTFGSGTRLTVV.

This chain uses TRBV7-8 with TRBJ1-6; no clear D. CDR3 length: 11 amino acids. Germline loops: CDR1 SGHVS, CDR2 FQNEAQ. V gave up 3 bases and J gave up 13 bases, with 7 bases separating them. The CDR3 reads CASSLGGPLHF. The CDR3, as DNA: TGTGCCAGCAGCTTGGGAGGGCCCCTCCACTTT.

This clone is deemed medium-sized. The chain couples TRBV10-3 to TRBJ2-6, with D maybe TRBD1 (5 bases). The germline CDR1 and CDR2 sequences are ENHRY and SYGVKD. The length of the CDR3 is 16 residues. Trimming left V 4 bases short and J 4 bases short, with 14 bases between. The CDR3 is CAISVNQGLGANVLTF. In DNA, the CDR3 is TGTGCCATCAGTGTAAACCAGGGTTTGGGGGCCAACGTCCTGACTTTC.

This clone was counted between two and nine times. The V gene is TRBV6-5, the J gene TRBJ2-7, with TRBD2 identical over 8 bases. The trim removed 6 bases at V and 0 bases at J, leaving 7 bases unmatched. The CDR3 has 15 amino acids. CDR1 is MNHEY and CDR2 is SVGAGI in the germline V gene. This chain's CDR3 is CASRNSGESSYEQYF. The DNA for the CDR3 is TGTGCCAGCAGAAATAGCGGGGAGAGCTCCTACGAGCAGTACTTC.

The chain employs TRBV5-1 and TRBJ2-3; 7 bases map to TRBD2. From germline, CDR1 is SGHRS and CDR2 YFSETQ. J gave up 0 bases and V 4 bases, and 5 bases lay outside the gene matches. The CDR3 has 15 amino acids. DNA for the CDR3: TGCGCCAGCAGCCCGATTAGCGGGAGCACAGATACGCAGTATTTT. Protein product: CASSPISGSTDTQYF.

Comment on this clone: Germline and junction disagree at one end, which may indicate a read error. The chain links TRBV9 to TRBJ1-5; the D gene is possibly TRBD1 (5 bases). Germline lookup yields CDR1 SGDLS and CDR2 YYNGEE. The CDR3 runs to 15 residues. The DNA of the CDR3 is TGTGCCAGCAGCGTGGGGGGTTATAGCAATCGGCCCCAGCATTTT. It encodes CASSVGGYSNRPQHF.

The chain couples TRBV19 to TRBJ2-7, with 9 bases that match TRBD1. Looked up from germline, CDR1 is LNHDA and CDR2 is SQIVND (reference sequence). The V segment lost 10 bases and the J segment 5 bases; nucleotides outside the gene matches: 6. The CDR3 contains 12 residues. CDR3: CANRTGEDEQYV. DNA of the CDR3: TGTGCCAACCGGACAGGGGAAGACGAGCAGTACGTC.

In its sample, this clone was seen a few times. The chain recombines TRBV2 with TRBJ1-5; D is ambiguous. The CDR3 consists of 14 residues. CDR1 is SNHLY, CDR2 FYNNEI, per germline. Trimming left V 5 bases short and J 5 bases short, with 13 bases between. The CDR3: CASSLVQNYQPQHF. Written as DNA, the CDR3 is TGTGCCAGCAGTTTAGTCCAAAATTATCAGCCCCAGCATTTT.

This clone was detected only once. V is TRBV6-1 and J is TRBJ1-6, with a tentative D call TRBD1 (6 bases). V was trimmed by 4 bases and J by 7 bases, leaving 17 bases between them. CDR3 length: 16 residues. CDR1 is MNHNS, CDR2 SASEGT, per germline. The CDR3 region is CASSVDPTGGNSPLHF. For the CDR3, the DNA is TGTGCCAGCAGTGTAGACCCGACAGGTGGGAATTCACCCCTCCACTTT.

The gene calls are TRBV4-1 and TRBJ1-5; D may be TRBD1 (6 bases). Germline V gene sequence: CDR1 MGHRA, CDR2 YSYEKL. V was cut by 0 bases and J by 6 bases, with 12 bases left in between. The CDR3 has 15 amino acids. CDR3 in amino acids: CASSQEWGQGQPQHF. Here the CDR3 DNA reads TGCGCCAGCAGCCAAGAGTGGGGGCAAGGTCAGCCCCAGCATTTT.

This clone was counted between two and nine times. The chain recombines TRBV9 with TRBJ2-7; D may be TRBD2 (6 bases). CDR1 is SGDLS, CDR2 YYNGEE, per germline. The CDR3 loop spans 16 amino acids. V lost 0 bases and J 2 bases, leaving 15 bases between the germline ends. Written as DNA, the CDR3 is TGTGCCAGCAGCGTAGCAGTCGGGGGTTCCCCCTACGAGCAGTACTTC. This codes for CASSVAVGGSPYEQYF.

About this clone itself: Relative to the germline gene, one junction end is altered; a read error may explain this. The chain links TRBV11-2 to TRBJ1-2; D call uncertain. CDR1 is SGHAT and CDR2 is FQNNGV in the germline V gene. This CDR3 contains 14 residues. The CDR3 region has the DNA TGTGCCAGTCGCCCAAGCCGGGATAACAATGGCTACACCTTC. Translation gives CASRPSRDNNGYTF.

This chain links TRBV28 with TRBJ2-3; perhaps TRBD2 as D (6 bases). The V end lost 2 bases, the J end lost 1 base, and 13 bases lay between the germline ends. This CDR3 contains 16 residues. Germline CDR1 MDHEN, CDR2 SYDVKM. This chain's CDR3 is CASSLARGWGTDTQYF. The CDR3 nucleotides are TGTGCCAGCAGTTTAGCACGGGGGTGGGGCACAGATACGCAGTATTTT.

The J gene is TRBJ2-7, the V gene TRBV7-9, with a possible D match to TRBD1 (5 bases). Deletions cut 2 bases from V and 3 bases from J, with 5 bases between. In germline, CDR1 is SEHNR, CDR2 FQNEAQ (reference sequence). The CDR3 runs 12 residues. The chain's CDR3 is CASSLTGYEQYV. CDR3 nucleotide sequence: TGTGCCAGCAGCTTAACAGGCTACGAGCAGTACGTC.

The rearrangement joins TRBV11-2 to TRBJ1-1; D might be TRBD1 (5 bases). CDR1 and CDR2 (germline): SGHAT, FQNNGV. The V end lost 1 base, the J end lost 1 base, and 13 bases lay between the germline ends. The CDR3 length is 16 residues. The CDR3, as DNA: TGTGCCAGCAGCTTAGTGGGAGGGGAACCGAACACTGAAGCTTTCTTT. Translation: CASSLVGGEPNTEAFF. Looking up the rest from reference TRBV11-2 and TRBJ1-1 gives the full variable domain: EAGVAQSPRYKIIEKRQSVAFWCNPISGHATLYWYQQILGQGPKLLIQFQNNGVVDDSQLPKDRFSAERLKGVDSTLKIQPAKLEDSAVYLCASSLVGGEPNTEAFFGQGTRLTVV.

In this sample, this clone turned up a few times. CDR3 nucleotide sequence: TGTGCCGCAAGGGTACAGCGGGCGGACTACAATGAGCAGTTCTTC. It yields the protein CAARVQRADYNEQFF. The rearrangement uses TRBV6-1 and TRBJ2-1, with D perhaps TRBD2 (6 bases). Germline assignment: CDR1 MNHNS and CDR2 SASEGT. Deletions cut 11 bases from V and 3 bases from J, with 20 bases between. CDR3 size: 15 residues.

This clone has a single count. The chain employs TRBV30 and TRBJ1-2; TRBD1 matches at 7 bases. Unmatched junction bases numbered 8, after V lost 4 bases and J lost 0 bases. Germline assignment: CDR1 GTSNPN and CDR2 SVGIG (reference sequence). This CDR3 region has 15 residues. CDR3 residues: CAWNNKQGSNYGYTF. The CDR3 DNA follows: TGTGCCTGGAACAACAAACAGGGGTCTAACTATGGCTACACCTTC.

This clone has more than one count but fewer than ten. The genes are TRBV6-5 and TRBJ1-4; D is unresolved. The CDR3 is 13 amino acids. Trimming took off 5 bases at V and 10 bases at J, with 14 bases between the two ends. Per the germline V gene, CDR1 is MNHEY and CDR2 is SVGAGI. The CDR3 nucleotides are TGTGCCAGCAGTCAATATTCGCGGGGAAAACTGTTTTTT. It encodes CASSQYSRGKLFF.

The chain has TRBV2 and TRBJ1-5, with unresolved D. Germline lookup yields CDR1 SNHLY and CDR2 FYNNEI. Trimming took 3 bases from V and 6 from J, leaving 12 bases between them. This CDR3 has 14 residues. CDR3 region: CASSDRSQFQPQHF. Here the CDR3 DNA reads TGTGCCAGCAGTGACAGATCCCAGTTTCAGCCCCAGCATTTT.

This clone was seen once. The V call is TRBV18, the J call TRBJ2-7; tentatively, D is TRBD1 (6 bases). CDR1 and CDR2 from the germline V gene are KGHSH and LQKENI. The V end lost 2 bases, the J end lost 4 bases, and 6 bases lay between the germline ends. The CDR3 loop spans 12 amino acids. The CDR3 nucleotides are TGTGCCAGCTCACCAAGGGGGTACGAGCAGTACTTC. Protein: CASSPRGYEQYF.

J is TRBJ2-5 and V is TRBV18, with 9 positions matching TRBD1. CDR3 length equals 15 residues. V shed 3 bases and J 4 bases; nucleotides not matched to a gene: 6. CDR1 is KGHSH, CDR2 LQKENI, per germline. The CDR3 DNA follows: TGTGCCAGCTCACCGGTACGACAGGGGGGAGAGACCCAGTACTTC. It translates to CASSPVRQGGETQYF.

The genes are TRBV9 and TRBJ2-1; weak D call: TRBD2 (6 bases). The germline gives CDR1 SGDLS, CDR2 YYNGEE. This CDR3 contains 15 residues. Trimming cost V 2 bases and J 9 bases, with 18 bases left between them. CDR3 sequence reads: CASSVTGSSEAEQFF. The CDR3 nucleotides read TGTGCCAGCAGCGTCACGGGCTCTAGCGAAGCTGAGCAGTTCTTC. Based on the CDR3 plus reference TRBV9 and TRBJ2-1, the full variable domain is DSGVTQTPKHLITATGQRVTLRCSPRSGDLSVYWYQQSLDQGLQFLIQYYNGEERAKGNILERFSAQQFPDLHSELNLSSLELGDSALYFCASSVTGSSEAEQFFGPGTRLTVL.

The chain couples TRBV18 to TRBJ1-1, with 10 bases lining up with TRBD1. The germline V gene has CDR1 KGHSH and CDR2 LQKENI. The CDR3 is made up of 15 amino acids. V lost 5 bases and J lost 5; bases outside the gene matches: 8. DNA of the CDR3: TGTGCCAGCTCATCCTCGACAGGGGGCGGGACTGAAGCTTTCTTT. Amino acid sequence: CASSSSTGGGTEAFF.

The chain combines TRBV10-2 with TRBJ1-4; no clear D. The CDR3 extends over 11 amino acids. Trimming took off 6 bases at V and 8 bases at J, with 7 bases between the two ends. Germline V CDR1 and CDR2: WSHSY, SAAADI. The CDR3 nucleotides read TGCGCCAGCAGAGCGGAGGAAAAACTGTTTTTT. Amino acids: CASRAEEKLFF.